One sample yielded the 27 T cell receptor beta chains listed below, sequenced in a study of T cell clonality in common variable immunodeficiency. Produced via immunoSEQ multiplex PCR; TCRdb's table is partial and in-frame only. The sample has over 30,000 clones, none seen only once. The sample taken for sequencing was peripheral blood mononuclear cells. All receptors come from a person aged 18 to 75 in good health.

With respect to this clone: The read finishes 3 residues shy of the CDR3 end, and the germline J gene is used to complete it. The chain couples TRBV30 to TRBJ2-7; D is perhaps TRBD1 (6 bases). Germline loops: CDR1 GTSNPN, CDR2 SVGIG (reference sequence). The CDR3 is made up of 14 amino acids. V lost 4 bases, J lost 4 bases, and 17 bases lay in between. The CDR3 here is CAWTSGTHSYEQYF. CDR3 DNA, as far as it was read: TGTGCCTGGACCTCCGGGACACACTCATACGAG. Looking up the rest from reference TRBV30 and TRBJ2-7 gives the full variable domain: SQTIHQWPATLVQPVGSPLSLECTVEGTSNPNLYWYRQAAGRGLQLLFYSVGIGQISSEVPQNLSASRPQDRQFILSSKKLLLSDSGFYLCAWTSGTHSYEQYFGPGTRLTVT.

This clone occurred many times. The read is 3 residues too short to cover the CDR3 end, so that end is filled in from the germline J gene. The chain couples TRBV30 to TRBJ1-5; no clear D. The CDR3 spans 15 residues. V was trimmed by 3 bases and J by 0 bases, leaving 12 bases between them. Germline loops: CDR1 GTSNPN, CDR2 SVGIG (reference sequence). The sequenced CDR3 bases are TGTGCCTGGAGCGTAGGAGGGTATAGCAATCAGCCC. This sequence encodes CAWSVGGYSNQP. The CDR3 as a whole reads CAWSVGGYSNQPQHF.

Ten or more counts support this clone. The read halts 3 residues ahead of the CDR3 end, with the missing end drawn from the germline J gene. The V and J genes are TRBV19 and TRBJ1-6, with D unresolved. The CDR3 is 13 residues long. In germline, CDR1 is LNHDA, CDR2 SQIVND (reference sequence). CDR3 bases read: TGTGCCAGTAGTATAGGCACGGTACCCACC. Its translation is CASSIGTVPT. The entire CDR3 protein reads CASSIGTVPTLHF.

This clone was observed at least ten times. The CDR3 end falls 3 residues outside the read, so it is completed with the germline J gene. V and J are TRBV11-3 and TRBJ2-7; D call uncertain. The V end lost 5 bases, the J end lost 5 bases, and 13 bases lay between the germline ends. Per the germline V gene, CDR1 is SGHNT and CDR2 is YENEEA. The CDR3 extends over 13 amino acids. CDR3 loop: CASSASELDEQYF. The part of the CDR3 DNA that was read is TGTGCCAGCAGCGCCAGCGAACTCGACGAG.

A note on this clone: The read is 3 residues too short to cover the CDR3 end, so that end is filled in from the germline J gene. This chain joins TRBV7-9 and TRBJ2-2; D remains unclear. The CDR3 contains 15 residues. Trimming took off 0 bases at V and 4 bases at J, with 9 bases between the two ends. Germline V gene lookup returns CDR1 SEHNR and CDR2 FQNEAQ (reference sequence). CDR3 sequence: CASSLAQRATGELFF. Incomplete CDR3 DNA: TGTGCCAGCAGCTTAGCTCAGCGTGCCACCGGGGAG.

This clone is medium-sized (0.01 to 0.1%) by share. From the germline J gene comes the end of the CDR3, since the read stops 3 residues before it. V gene TRBV30 combines with J gene TRBJ1-4; TRBD1 agrees at 7 bases. V was pared by 8 bases and J by 8 bases, with 11 bases of the junction left unmatched. Germline V gives CDR1 GTSNPN, CDR2 SVGIG (reference sequence). The CDR3 has 13 amino acids. CDR3 DNA (partial): TGTGCCCGTGAGGAGGGGGCAGGGGAAAAA. Protein product: CAREEGAGEK. The CDR3, in full, reads CAREEGAGEKLFF.

This clone was recorded many times. Sequencing ends 3 residues short of the CDR3 end; the germline J gene provides the rest. The chain carries TRBV5-1 and TRBJ1-2; 8 bases map to TRBD1. CDR3 length: 13 amino acids. In germline, CDR1 is SGHRS, CDR2 YFSETQ. The CDR3: CASSGQGSWGYTF. The covered CDR3 bases are TGCGCCAGCAGCGGACAGGGAAGCTGGGGC. Combining the CDR3 with reference TRBV5-1 and TRBJ1-2 gives the whole variable domain KAGVTQTPRYLIKTRGQQVTLSCSPISGHRSVSWYQQTPGQGLQFLFEYFSETQRNKGNFPGRFSGRQFSNSRSEMNVSTLELGDSALYLCASSGQGSWGYTFGSGTRLTVV.

Ten or more counts support this clone. The read gets to within 3 residues of the CDR3 end, and the germline J gene fills in the rest. V usage is TRBV6-1 and J usage is TRBJ1-5; 7 bases map to TRBD1. V shed 4 bases, J shed 3 bases, and the junction held 9 bases outside the gene matches. The CDR3 runs to 16 residues. The germline CDR1 and CDR2 sequences are MNHNS and SASEGT. The sequenced CDR3 bases are TGTGCCAGCAGTGCGGGACAGATTCGGGCCAATCAGCCC. Translated, it gives CASSAGQIRANQP. The whole CDR3 protein reads CASSAGQIRANQPQHF.

This clone came up many times. The read terminates 3 residues before the CDR3 end, so the remaining end is supplied by the germline J gene. The chain employs TRBV10-3 and TRBJ2-1; 11 bases are shared with TRBD2. V lost 6 bases to trimming and J lost 5 bases; unmatched junction nucleotides: 12. The germline gives CDR1 ENHRY, CDR2 SYGVKD. The CDR3 is made up of 17 amino acids. The sequenced CDR3 bases are TGTGCCATCAGCCCTCTAGCGGGGGGCAATCAACACAATGAG. Translated, it gives CAISPLAGGNQHNE. In full, the CDR3 is CAISPLAGGNQHNEQFF.

This clone was seen ten or more times. The CDR3 goes on 3 residues after the read ends, and that part is filled in from the germline J gene. The rearrangement uses TRBV19 and TRBJ2-7, with a tentative D call TRBD2 (6 bases). The CDR3 has 13 residues. CDR1 LNHDA and CDR2 SQIVND come from the germline V gene (reference sequence). The V and J ends lost 9 bases and 2 bases respectively, with 14 bases between them. The CDR3: CASGAGKTYEQYF. CDR3 bases read: TGTGCCAGCGGGGCGGGGAAAACCTACGAG.

This clone was counted ten times or more. With the read ending 3 residues before the CDR3 end, the germline J gene is used to fill in that end. The gene calls are TRBV19 and TRBJ1-4; 8 bases match TRBD1. The CDR3 is 17 residues long. Trimming removed 5 bases from V and 0 bases from J; junction bases left unmatched: 8. The germline CDR1 and CDR2 sequences are LNHDA and SQIVND (reference sequence). CDR3 sequence reads: CASSSWTGFATNEKLFF. The part of the CDR3 DNA that was read is TGTGCCAGTAGTTCTTGGACAGGGTTCGCAACTAATGAAAAA.

This clone was detected ten times or more. The read is 3 residues too short to cover the CDR3 end, so that end is filled in from the germline J gene. The genes are TRBV5-1 and TRBJ2-2; 8 positions match TRBD2. The V and J ends lost 4 bases and 4 bases, in that order; junction bases with no gene match: 6. The length of the CDR3 is 15 residues. Germline-derived CDR1 and CDR2 are SGHRS and YFSETQ. The CDR3 bases that were read are TGCGCCAGCAGCCTGGGACTAGGACCCACCGGGGAG. Amino acids: CASSLGLGPTGE. The complete CDR3 protein is CASSLGLGPTGELFF.

This clone appeared a few times. An end of the junction differs from the germline gene, which may be a read error. The CDR3 is cut off 3 residues early in the read; its end comes from the germline J gene. The V call is TRBV30, the J call TRBJ1-5; maybe TRBD1 (5 bases). This CDR3 has 17 amino acids. The germline gives CDR1 GTSNPN, CDR2 SVGIG (reference sequence). Partial CDR3 DNA: TGTGCCGGGAGGAAGGGTCGGCAGGGTCTCAAGAAAGAGCCC. It encodes CAGRKGRQGLKKEP. The full-length CDR3 reads as CAGRKGRQGLKKEPQHF.

The CDR3 protein is CASSRDRGLLNTEAFF. The DNA read from the CDR3 is TGTGCCAGCAGCCGGGACAGGGGGCTCTTGAACACTGAA. The chain couples TRBV13 to TRBJ1-1, with TRBD1 identical over 12 bases. Read coverage stops 3 residues before the CDR3 terminus; the germline J gene supplies the remainder. V lost 5 bases to trimming and J lost 0 bases; unmatched junction nucleotides: 4. The CDR3 is 16 residues long. Germline assignment: CDR1 PRHDT and CDR2 FYEKMQ (reference sequence).

A remark on this clone: A clone one base away is much larger, so this may be a read error. The CDR3 goes on 3 residues after the read ends, and that part is filled in from the germline J gene. V usage is TRBV14 and J usage is TRBJ2-5; 9 nucleotides agree with TRBD2. V shed 4 bases, J shed 3 bases, and the junction held 9 bases outside the gene matches. The CDR3 is 16 amino acids. CDR1 is SGHDN and CDR2 is FVKESK in the germline V gene. The CDR3 region is CASSPRTSASKETQYF. The sequenced CDR3 bases are TGTGCCAGCAGCCCACGGACTAGCGCCTCTAAAGAGACC.

The CDR3 is CASSPRGHWETQYF. CDR3 bases read: TGTGCCAGCAGCCCCCGGGGTCACTGGGAGACC. The rearrangement links TRBV2 to TRBJ2-5, with D perhaps matching TRBD2 (5 bases). The read terminates 3 residues ahead of where the CDR3 ends, so the germline J gene completes it. The CDR3 is 14 amino acids. Germline CDR1 reads SNHLY; CDR2 reads FYNNEI. Trimming shortened V by 6 bases and J by 5 bases, and 16 bases separated the two germline ends.

The sample holds many counts of this clone. The CDR3 is cut off 3 residues early in the read; its end comes from the germline J gene. V usage is TRBV19 and J usage is TRBJ2-7; 8 bases agree with TRBD1. The length of the CDR3 is 14 residues. J gave up 2 bases and V 7 bases, and 7 bases lay outside the gene matches. Germline CDR1 and CDR2: LNHDA and SQIVND (reference sequence). This CDR3 reads CASTGTGRAYEQYF. CDR3 DNA (partial): TGTGCCAGTACTGGGACAGGCCGCGCCTACGAG. The whole variable domain, filled in from reference TRBV19 and TRBJ2-7, reads DGGITQSPKYLFRKEGQNVTLSCEQNLNHDAMYWYRQDPGQGLRLIYYSQIVNDFQKGDIAEGYSVSREKKESFPLTVTSAQKNPTAFYLCASTGTGRAYEQYFGPGTRLTVT.

Many counts were recorded for this clone. The read ends 3 residues shy of where the CDR3 ends; the end is completed using the germline J gene. This chain links TRBV29-1 with TRBJ1-2; 7 positions match TRBD1. V shed 6 bases, J shed 6 bases, and the junction held 19 bases outside the gene matches. Germline V gives CDR1 SQVTM, CDR2 ANQGSEA. The CDR3 extends over 16 amino acids. CDR3 sequence reads: CSVAPPPGDRVNGYTF. Partial CDR3 DNA: TGCAGCGTAGCCCCACCCCCGGGCGACAGGGTTAATGGC.

In its sample, this clone was seen a few times. The read ends 3 residues before the CDR3 terminus; that terminus is restored from the germline J gene. The J gene is TRBJ2-7, the V gene TRBV20-1, with TRBD2 matching over 9 bases. V lost 1 base to trimming and J lost 4 bases; unmatched junction nucleotides: 8. The CDR3 spans 15 residues. Germline assignment: CDR1 DFQATT and CDR2 SNEGSKA (reference sequence). The CDR3 here is CSARVGRGGEYEQYF. The sequenced CDR3 bases are TGCAGTGCTAGAGTTGGGCGGGGGGGCGAGTACGAG.

This clone was observed many times. Read data end 3 residues before the CDR3 end; the end is taken from the germline J gene. The chain carries TRBV6-1 and TRBJ2-1; the match to TRBD2 covers 12 bases. This CDR3 is 15 amino acids long. Germline V gene sequence: CDR1 MNHNS, CDR2 SASEGT. V was pared by 0 bases and J by 9 bases, with 3 bases of the junction left unmatched. The sequenced CDR3 bases are TGTGCCAGCAGTGAAGCTCTAGCGGGGGGGTTTGAG. Protein: CASSEALAGGFE. The entire CDR3 protein reads CASSEALAGGFEQFF.

This clone was counted ten times or more. The read ends 3 residues early relative to the CDR3; the germline J gene fills the gap. The V and J genes are TRBV6-2 or TRBV6-3 and TRBJ2-2; D might be TRBD2 (7 bases). With 7 bases removed from V and 0 bases from J, the gap between germline ends came to 18 bases. CDR1 and CDR2 (germline): MNHEY, SVGEGT. The CDR3 length is 17 residues. The CDR3 loop is CASTHRGGVANTGELFF. The sequenced part of the CDR3 DNA is TGTGCCAGCACCCATAGGGGGGGAGTTGCGAACACCGGGGAG.

The table lists this clone with many counts. The read falls 3 residues short of the CDR3 end, and the missing part is taken from the germline J gene. This rearrangement joins TRBV20-1 to TRBJ2-7; perhaps TRBD2 as D (5 bases). Germline CDR1 reads DFQATT; CDR2 reads SNEGSKA (reference sequence). CDR3 size: 14 residues. Trimming stripped 8 bases from V and 2 bases from J, with 19 bases between. This CDR3 reads CSPPRTSNPYEQYF. Incomplete CDR3 DNA: TGCAGTCCCCCCCGGACTTCAAATCCCTACGAG.

CDR3 DNA (partial): TGTGCCAGCAGCTTATCTAGCGGGGGTTTAGAGACC. It encodes CASSLSSGGLET. In full, the CDR3 reads CASSLSSGGLETQYF. V and J are TRBV7-9 and TRBJ2-5, with TRBD2 matching 10 bases. The CDR3 is cut off 3 residues early in the read; its end comes from the germline J gene. Germline loops: CDR1 SEHNR, CDR2 FQNEAQ (reference sequence). The V gene end was trimmed by 2 bases and the J gene end by 4 bases; junction bases not matched to a gene: 4. This CDR3 spans 15 amino acids.

This clone was picked up a small number of times. The read finishes 3 residues shy of the CDR3 end, and the germline J gene is used to complete it. This rearrangement joins TRBV19 to TRBJ1-5; 8 bases map to TRBD1. The germline CDR1 and CDR2 sequences are LNHDA and SQIVND (reference sequence). This CDR3 has 14 residues. V was clipped by 7 bases and J by 2 bases; unmatched bases: 4. CDR3 region: CASKGGQGNQPQHF. The sequenced CDR3 bases are TGTGCCAGTAAAGGGGGACAGGGCAATCAGCCC.

This clone came up many times. CDR3 loop: CASSETGGKDYGYTF. The part of the CDR3 DNA that was read is TGTGCCAGCAGCGAGACAGGGGGCAAGGACTATGGC. The rearrangement links TRBV5-6 to TRBJ1-2; TRBD1 matches at 10 bases. Read data end 3 residues before the CDR3 end; the end is taken from the germline J gene. The ends lost 4 bases at V and 3 bases at J; junction bases unmatched: 6. The CDR3 totals 15 residues. Germline loops: CDR1 SGHDT, CDR2 YYEEEE. Full variable domain (remainder filled in from reference TRBV5-6 and TRBJ1-2): DAGVTQSPTHLIKTRGQQVTLRCSPKSGHDTVSWYQQALGQGPQFIFQYYEEEERQRGNFPDRFSGHQFPNYSSELNVNALLLGDSALYLCASSETGGKDYGYTFGSGTRLTVV.

This clone was detected ten times or more. The read halts 3 residues ahead of the CDR3 end, with the missing end drawn from the germline J gene. This chain joins TRBV19 and TRBJ2-3, with 8 bases that match TRBD2. Germline V gene data show CDR1 as LNHDA and CDR2 as SQIVND (reference sequence). This CDR3 comprises 14 residues. Partial CDR3 DNA: TGTGCCAGTAGTTCCACTGACGGGGGGGAGACG. Translation gives CASSSTDGGET. The whole CDR3 is CASSSTDGGETQYF.

Many counts were recorded for this clone. The CDR3 end lies 3 residues beyond the end of the read and is filled in from the germline J gene. This chain joins TRBV2 and TRBJ2-7, with D perhaps given as TRBD1 or TRBD2 (5 bases each). V lost 8 bases and J 3 bases, leaving 17 bases between the germline ends. This CDR3 has 14 residues. The germline V gene has CDR1 SNHLY and CDR2 FYNNEI. The part of the CDR3 DNA that was read is TGTGCCAGCCTAGAGGGGTCCGGGCTCTACGAG. Protein: CASLEGSGLYE. The CDR3 as a whole reads CASLEGSGLYEQYF.